A selection of T cell receptor beta chains follows, all from one sample in a study of cytomegalovirus exposure and HLA in healthy donors. Assay used: immunoSEQ multiplex PCR; TCRdb lists only in-frame clones, some missing. This sample carries 90,000 to 120,000 clones, 9.5% to 13% of them seen once, and the ten largest clones take more than 5%. The sequencing sample was made of PBMCs. The receptors originated from a man aged 35 to 55 in good health and CMV-seropositive. Both conserved end residues are part of each CDR3. Each record gives: CDR3 protein, V gene, J gene, D gene. D genes are given only for firm matches.

CASSVGDSNNEQYF	TRBV9	TRBJ2-7	.
CASSLGTSGTLREQFF	TRBV7-8	TRBJ2-1	TRBD2
CASSLPRGSVNTEAFF	TRBV11-3	TRBJ1-1	TRBD1
CASSVAGQGRETQYF	TRBV9	TRBJ2-5	.
CASSYDRLSYNEQFF	TRBV6-5	TRBJ2-1	.
CASTGTSGRSGELFF	TRBV7-2	TRBJ2-2	TRBD2
CASSLARDRVQETQYF	TRBV21-1	TRBJ2-5	.
CASSNSGFHGDTQYF	TRBV19	TRBJ2-3	.
CASSQLTSGGYNEQFF	TRBV4-3	TRBJ2-1	TRBD2
CASSYQSVSPGTQYF	TRBV6-5	TRBJ2-5	.
CASSQDGRSRYTF	TRBV4-3	TRBJ1-2	.
CASSYSIGGNQPQHF	TRBV6-5	TRBJ1-5	.
CASRSLSLYEQYF	TRBV6-5	TRBJ2-7	.
CATSRVYQYNEQFF	TRBV4-1	TRBJ2-1	.
CASAPPNSLYEQYF	TRBV27	.	.
CASSDYSNQPQHF	TRBV2	TRBJ1-5	.
CASMPRGTSHTGELFF	TRBV25-1	TRBJ2-2	.
CASTGGYGYTF	TRBV6-5	TRBJ1-2	TRBD1
CASTGTSGVTGELFF	TRBV6-5	TRBJ2-2	TRBD2
CASSQGPGQGAKDEQYF	TRBV4-2	TRBJ2-7	TRBD1
CASSPLAKQETQYF	TRBV18	TRBJ2-5	.
CAIKGLATGGELFF	TRBV10-3	TRBJ2-2	TRBD2
CSVPSSRQETQYF	TRBV29-1	TRBJ2-5	.
CASSLAGDSNQPQHF	TRBV27	TRBJ1-5	.
CASSIRDSYTNTEAFF	TRBV5-1	TRBJ1-1	.
CASSQGTGVEAFF	TRBV14	TRBJ1-1	.
CASRDGFEAFF	TRBV19	TRBJ1-1	.
CASSISSSGRGYEQYF	TRBV27	TRBJ2-7	TRBD2
CASSRAGVTDTQYF	TRBV7-9	TRBJ2-3	TRBD2
CASSEAVAQRGFF	TRBV2	TRBJ2-1	TRBD2
CARSEVGQGVGNQPQHF	TRBV6-1	TRBJ1-5	.
CASSLKDSGTGELFF	TRBV7-9	TRBJ2-2	.
CSVVPGQGQNIQYF	TRBV29-1	TRBJ2-4	TRBD1
CAARVASEDSYNEQFF	TRBV7-7	TRBJ2-1	.
CASSPRTDHNTEAFF	TRBV4-3	TRBJ1-1	.
CASSPSPPDTQYF	TRBV9	TRBJ2-3	.
CASSPGKGAQSNQPQHF	TRBV18	TRBJ1-5	TRBD1
CASSYLTGVEETQYF	TRBV7-2	TRBJ2-5	TRBD1
CASSGTVNTEAFF	TRBV25-1	TRBJ1-1	.
CASSLDSGSSWEQYF	TRBV11-3	TRBJ2-7	TRBD2
CASSVEGGGPAQTQYF	TRBV9	TRBJ2-5	.
CASSQSSGSADTQYF	TRBV4-3	TRBJ2-3	TRBD2
CASSLERAFYGYTF	TRBV5-6	TRBJ1-2	.
CASSSIAGLVYEQYF	TRBV7-9	TRBJ2-7	TRBD2
CASRLGTPSYEQYF	TRBV5-1	TRBJ2-7	.